This T cell receptor beta chain was profiled in a study of CD8 T cells in Susac syndrome. For the study at large: Each patient with Susac syndrome, at the time of blood draw, was therapy-naive, on corticosteroids, or on intravenous immunoglobulin alone.

CD8+ and CD4+ T cells taken from blood had their TCR beta sequenced. Comments on this clonotype: As yet, its antigen is unknown.

The study, taken as a whole, reports: The relatively small number of individuals in the TCR sequencing and HLA analysis was acknowledged by the study.

An amount of RNA that ranged from about 0.45 to 1 ug was reverse transcribed with random hexamers. Multiplex immunoSEQ PCR targeted 54 Vbeta and 13 Jbeta TCR beta segments. TCRdb analysed the immunoSEQ multiplex PCR reads with MiXCR anew, one entry per CDR3 protein. The data show some 200,000 distinct CDR3 sequences, almost 96% seen once. Germline assignment: CDR1 GTSNPN and CDR2 SVGIG (reference sequence). The germline V and J ends were trimmed by 1 base and 1 base, with 6 bases remaining between them. This CDR3 region has 13 residues. V usage is TRBV30 and J usage is TRBJ2-3, with D hard to call. The sequence came from a human donor with Susac syndrome. The sequencing input was CD4+ T cells from PBMCs. The CDR3 DNA is TGTGCCTGGAGTGCCATGGGCACAGATACGCAGTATTTT. Its translation is CAWSAMGTDTQYF. The full variable domain, with the rest looked up from reference TRBV30 and TRBJ2-3, is SQTIHQWPATLVQPVGSPLSLECTVEGTSNPNLYWYRQAAGRGLQLLFYSVGIGQISSEVPQNLSASRPQDRQFILSSKKLLLSDSGFYLCAWSAMGTDTQYFGPGTRLTVL.